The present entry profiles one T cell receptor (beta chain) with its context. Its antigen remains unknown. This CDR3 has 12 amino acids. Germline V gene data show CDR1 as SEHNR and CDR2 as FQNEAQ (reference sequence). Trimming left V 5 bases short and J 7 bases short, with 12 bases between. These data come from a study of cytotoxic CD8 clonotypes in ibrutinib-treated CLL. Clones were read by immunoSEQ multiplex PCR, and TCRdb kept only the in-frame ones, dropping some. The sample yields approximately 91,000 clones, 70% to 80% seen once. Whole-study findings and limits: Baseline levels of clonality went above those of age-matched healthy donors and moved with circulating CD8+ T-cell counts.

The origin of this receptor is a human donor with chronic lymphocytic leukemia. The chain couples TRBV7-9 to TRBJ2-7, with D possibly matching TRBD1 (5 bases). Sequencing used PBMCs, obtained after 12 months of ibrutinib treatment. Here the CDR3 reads CASSLDINEQYF. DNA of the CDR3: TGTGCCAGCAGCCTGGACATCAATGAGCAGTACTTC. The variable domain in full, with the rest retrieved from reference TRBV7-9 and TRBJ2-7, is DTGVSQNPRHKITKRGQNVTFRCDPISEHNRLYWYRQTLGQGPEFLTYFQNEAQLEKSRLLSDRFSAERPKGSFSTLEIQRTEQGDSAMYLCASSLDINEQYFGPGTRLTVT.